A selection of T cell receptor beta chains follows, all from one sample in a study of cytotoxic CD8 clonotypes in ibrutinib-treated CLL. Produced via immunoSEQ multiplex PCR; TCRdb's table is partial and in-frame only. The table records over 250,000 clones, less than 85% of them present only once. Sequencing used PBMCs, obtained at disease progression, from a patient treated with ibrutinib. The receptors originated from a human donor with chronic lymphocytic leukemia. CDR3s include the opening cysteine and the closing phenylalanine or tryptophan. Fields, in order: D gene, V gene, J gene, clone size, CDR3 DNA, CDR3 protein. D genes are given only for firm matches. Size tells how often a clone was seen (once, few, many) or the class of an expanded clone, and some rows leave it out.

d_gene: -; v_gene: TRBV6-5; j_gene: TRBJ1-6; abundance: -; CDR3nt: TGTGCCAGCAGGGATGACAGGTTAAAGTCACCCCTCCACTTT; CDR3aa: CASRDDRLKSPLHF
d_gene: TRBD1; v_gene: TRBV18; j_gene: TRBJ1-2; abundance: -; CDR3nt: TGTGCCAGCTCACCATTGGGGACAGGGGTTCCTTTCCATGGCTACACCTTC; CDR3aa: CASSPLGTGVPFHGYTF
d_gene: -; v_gene: TRBV5-1; j_gene: TRBJ2-5; abundance: -; CDR3nt: TGCGCCAGCAGCTTGGCTCCAGTTGGGGTAGGGGAGACCCAGTACTTC; CDR3aa: CASSLAPVGVGETQYF
d_gene: -; v_gene: TRBV2; j_gene: TRBJ1-1; abundance: -; CDR3nt: TGTGCCGGGGGCCTCTCGAACACTGAAGCTTTCTTT; CDR3aa: CAGGLSNTEAFF
d_gene: -; v_gene: TRBV5-4; j_gene: TRBJ2-7; abundance: -; CDR3nt: TGTGCCAGCAGCTACTTCCGGGGGGCGGGAAGCTCCTACGAGCAGTACTTC; CDR3aa: CASSYFRGAGSSYEQYF
d_gene: -; v_gene: TRBV7-2; j_gene: TRBJ1-5; abundance: -; CDR3nt: TGTGCCAGCAGCTTTGGTTTTAGCGGCGGTCAGCCCCAGCATTTT; CDR3aa: CASSFGFSGGQPQHF
d_gene: -; v_gene: TRBV7-2; j_gene: TRBJ1-2; abundance: -; CDR3nt: TGTGCCAGCAGCTTAAGCCAGGGAAACTATGGCTACACCTTC; CDR3aa: CASSLSQGNYGYTF
d_gene: -; v_gene: TRBV2; j_gene: TRBJ1-2; abundance: -; CDR3nt: TGTGCCAGCAAGACCAGGGCTCCTAACTATGGCTACACCTTC; CDR3aa: CASKTRAPNYGYTF
d_gene: -; v_gene: TRBV7-2; j_gene: TRBJ2-3; abundance: -; CDR3nt: TGTGCCAGCAGCTTAAGCTCCTTGAGTGCAGATACGCAGTATTTT; CDR3aa: CASSLSSLSADTQYF
d_gene: -; v_gene: TRBV5-1; j_gene: TRBJ2-1; abundance: -; CDR3nt: TGCGCCAGCAGCTTGGGATGGGGGTCCTACAATGAGCAGTTCTTC; CDR3aa: CASSLGWGSYNEQFF
d_gene: TRBD2; v_gene: TRBV27; j_gene: TRBJ2-1; abundance: -; CDR3nt: TGTGCCAGCAGCCCAAGGACTAGCGGGCTTTCCTACAATGAGCAGTTCTTC; CDR3aa: CASSPRTSGLSYNEQFF
d_gene: -; v_gene: TRBV9; j_gene: TRBJ2-3; abundance: few; CDR3nt: TGTGCCAGCAGCGTAGATCTAGATTACACAGATACGCAGTATTTT; CDR3aa: CASSVDLDYTDTQYF
d_gene: -; v_gene: TRBV15; j_gene: TRBJ1-5; abundance: -; CDR3nt: TGTGCCACCAGCAGATCGAGGGGCGGCAATCAGCCCCAGCATTTT; CDR3aa: CATSRSRGGNQPQHF
d_gene: -; v_gene: TRBV28; j_gene: TRBJ2-2; abundance: -; CDR3nt: TGTGCCAGCAGTTACACACGGGGCCGGGACATCGCGAACACCGGGGAGCTGTTTTTT; CDR3aa: CASSYTRGRDIANTGELFF
d_gene: -; v_gene: TRBV7-2; j_gene: TRBJ2-2; abundance: -; CDR3nt: TGTGCCAGCAGCCTCCGGGGAAGCGGGAACACCGGGGAGCTGTTTTTT; CDR3aa: CASSLRGSGNTGELFF
d_gene: TRBD1; v_gene: TRBV27; j_gene: TRBJ2-1; abundance: -; CDR3nt: TGTGCCAGCAGCTCTACCGGGACAGCGTACAATGAGCAGTTCTTC; CDR3aa: CASSSTGTAYNEQFF
d_gene: TRBD1; v_gene: TRBV29-1; j_gene: TRBJ2-7; abundance: -; CDR3nt: TGCAGCGTTCCGGGGACAGGGCTTCACGAGCAGTACTTC; CDR3aa: CSVPGTGLHEQYF
d_gene: -; v_gene: TRBV7-8; j_gene: TRBJ2-7; abundance: -; CDR3nt: TGTGCCAGCAGCTTAGTTCGGACAGGAGGGTACGAGCAGTACTTC; CDR3aa: CASSLVRTGGYEQYF
d_gene: -; v_gene: TRBV21-1; j_gene: TRBJ2-7; abundance: -; CDR3nt: TGTGCCAGCAGCAAAGGCGACAATAGGAACGAGCAGTACTTC; CDR3aa: CASSKGDNRNEQYF
d_gene: TRBD2; v_gene: TRBV9; j_gene: TRBJ2-1; abundance: -; CDR3nt: TGTGCCAGCAGCGTAGGAGGGCGGGAGGTAGACAATGAGCAGTTCTTC; CDR3aa: CASSVGGREVDNEQFF
d_gene: -; v_gene: TRBV5-1; j_gene: TRBJ2-1; abundance: -; CDR3nt: TGCGCCAGCAGCACCTCTAGCCCCCTATTGAATGAGCAGTTCTTC; CDR3aa: CASSTSSPLLNEQFF
d_gene: -; v_gene: TRBV19; j_gene: TRBJ1-4; abundance: -; CDR3nt: TGTGCCAGTAGTATACAGGGGTTTCATGAAAAACTGTTTTTT; CDR3aa: CASSIQGFHEKLFF
d_gene: TRBD2; v_gene: TRBV18; j_gene: TRBJ2-5; abundance: -; CDR3nt: TGTGCCAGCTCACCACCGTGGGGGGGAGCCTCCCAAGAGACCCAGTACTTC; CDR3aa: CASSPPWGGASQETQYF
d_gene: -; v_gene: TRBV7-8; j_gene: TRBJ2-5; abundance: -; CDR3nt: TGTGCCAGCAGCATCGACAGTGGAGAGACCCAGTACTTC; CDR3aa: CASSIDSGETQYF
d_gene: -; v_gene: TRBV28; j_gene: TRBJ2-3; abundance: -; CDR3nt: TGTGCCAGCAGGGGGACGGTTCTTTATCAAATCACTAGCACAGATACGCAGTATTTT; CDR3aa: CASRGTVLYQITSTDTQYF
d_gene: -; v_gene: TRBV5-1; j_gene: TRBJ2-1; abundance: -; CDR3nt: TGCGCCAGCAGCATATCCACCGGGCTTGAGCAGTTCTTC; CDR3aa: CASSISTGLEQFF
d_gene: -; v_gene: TRBV5-6; j_gene: TRBJ2-7; abundance: -; CDR3nt: TGTGCCAGCAGCCCCGTTGGGGGCGGTCACGAGCAGTACTTC; CDR3aa: CASSPVGGGHEQYF
d_gene: TRBD1; v_gene: TRBV7-2; j_gene: TRBJ2-7; abundance: -; CDR3nt: TGTGCCAGCAGCTCGGGACAGACCTTCTCCTACGAGCAGTACTTC; CDR3aa: CASSSGQTFSYEQYF
d_gene: -; v_gene: TRBV11-2; j_gene: TRBJ2-7; abundance: -; CDR3nt: TGTGCCAGCAGCGGGGCGACCGCGACTCTCGAGCAGTACTTC; CDR3aa: CASSGATATLEQYF
d_gene: TRBD1; v_gene: TRBV5-1; j_gene: TRBJ1-5; abundance: -; CDR3nt: TGCGCCAGCCGCCTCTCGACAGGGGGCAATCAGCCCCAGCATTTT; CDR3aa: CASRLSTGGNQPQHF
d_gene: -; v_gene: TRBV2; j_gene: TRBJ1-4; abundance: few; CDR3nt: TGTGCCAGCAGTGATGGGTGGGAAAAACTGTTTTTT; CDR3aa: CASSDGWEKLFF
d_gene: -; v_gene: TRBV7-9; j_gene: TRBJ1-1; abundance: -; CDR3nt: TGTGCCAGCAGCTTGTCCTGGAACACTGAAGCTTTCTTT; CDR3aa: CASSLSWNTEAFF
d_gene: TRBD1; v_gene: TRBV2; j_gene: TRBJ1-2; abundance: -; CDR3nt: TGTGCCAACGGACAGGAAGGAGGATATGGCTACACCTTC; CDR3aa: CANGQEGGYGYTF
d_gene: TRBD1; v_gene: TRBV5-8; j_gene: TRBJ2-2; abundance: -; CDR3nt: TGTGCCAGCAGCTACCACGACAGGGGTATCGGGGAGCTGTTTTTT; CDR3aa: CASSYHDRGIGELFF
d_gene: TRBD1; v_gene: TRBV10-1; j_gene: TRBJ2-2; abundance: -; CDR3nt: TGCGCCGCAGGGACAGGGAACACCGGGGAGCTGTTTTTT; CDR3aa: CAAGTGNTGELFF
d_gene: -; v_gene: TRBV9; j_gene: TRBJ2-1; abundance: few; CDR3nt: TGTGCCAGCAGCGGAAACGAGCAGTTCTTC; CDR3aa: CASSGNEQFF
d_gene: -; v_gene: TRBV6-5; j_gene: TRBJ1-2; abundance: once; CDR3nt: TGTGCCAGCAGTTACCCAGAAGCCTGGTATGGCTACACCTTC; CDR3aa: CASSYPEAWYGYTF
d_gene: -; v_gene: TRBV29-1; j_gene: TRBJ1-1; abundance: -; CDR3nt: TGCAGCGTTGAAGCTGGGCCTTATGCAGCCCACACTGAAGCTTTCTTT; CDR3aa: CSVEAGPYAAHTEAFF
d_gene: TRBD2; v_gene: TRBV7-6; j_gene: TRBJ2-7; abundance: few; CDR3nt: TGTGCCAGCAGCTGGGCACTAGCGGGAGTATACGAGCAGTACTTC; CDR3aa: CASSWALAGVYEQYF
d_gene: TRBD1; v_gene: TRBV15; j_gene: TRBJ2-3; abundance: -; CDR3nt: TGTGCCACCACATTTTCCCGGGACAGAAGATCGACTAGCACAGATACGCAGTATTTT; CDR3aa: CATTFSRDRRSTSTDTQYF
d_gene: TRBD1; v_gene: TRBV18; j_gene: TRBJ1-2; abundance: few; CDR3nt: TGTGCCAGCTCACCACCGGGCGACAGGGTCTGGCTGTCCGGGTATGGCTACACCTTC; CDR3aa: CASSPPGDRVWLSGYGYTF
d_gene: TRBD2; v_gene: TRBV29-1; j_gene: TRBJ2-5; abundance: -; CDR3nt: TGCAGCGTTGAAGGTCGGGGTAGCGGGTACCAAGAGACCCAGTACTTC; CDR3aa: CSVEGRGSGYQETQYF
d_gene: -; v_gene: TRBV20-1; j_gene: TRBJ2-7; abundance: once; CDR3nt: TGCAGTGCGAAGGCCTACGAGCAGTACTTC; CDR3aa: CSAKAYEQYF
d_gene: TRBD1; v_gene: TRBV5-1; j_gene: TRBJ1-2; abundance: -; CDR3nt: TGCGCCAGCAGCCAGGACAGGGGATATCGTGGCTACACCTTC; CDR3aa: CASSQDRGYRGYTF
d_gene: TRBD2; v_gene: TRBV9; j_gene: TRBJ2-1; abundance: -; CDR3nt: TGTGCCAGCAGCGATCGAGCGGGAGGGTACAATGAGCAGTTCTTC; CDR3aa: CASSDRAGGYNEQFF
d_gene: -; v_gene: TRBV10-2; j_gene: TRBJ2-1; abundance: -; CDR3nt: TGCGCCAGCCAAGTTACCTACAATGAGCAGTTCTTC; CDR3aa: CASQVTYNEQFF
d_gene: -; v_gene: TRBV4-1; j_gene: TRBJ1-2; abundance: -; CDR3nt: TGCGCCAGCAGCCAACAGGGAGACTGGAGGTATGGCTACACCTTC; CDR3aa: CASSQQGDWRYGYTF
d_gene: -; v_gene: TRBV25-1; j_gene: TRBJ2-7; abundance: few; CDR3nt: TGTGCCAGCAGTGGTTACTACGAGCAGTACTTC; CDR3aa: CASSGYYEQYF
d_gene: TRBD2; v_gene: TRBV29-1; j_gene: TRBJ2-1; abundance: -; CDR3nt: TGCAGCGTCGATACTCCGGGACTAGCGGGAGTAGGTGAGCAGTTCTTC; CDR3aa: CSVDTPGLAGVGEQFF
d_gene: -; v_gene: TRBV4-1; j_gene: TRBJ2-1; abundance: -; CDR3nt: TGCGCCAGCAGCCAAGATGGGGGGGCGTACAATGAGCAGTTCTTC; CDR3aa: CASSQDGGAYNEQFF
d_gene: -; v_gene: TRBV5-1; j_gene: TRBJ1-1; abundance: -; CDR3nt: TGCGCCAGCGGCCTCCAGGGGTTTCACACTGAAGCTTTCTTT; CDR3aa: CASGLQGFHTEAFF
d_gene: -; v_gene: TRBV5-4; j_gene: TRBJ1-1; abundance: -; CDR3nt: TGTGCCAGCAGCCCACGGCCTACGATGGGGCATGGCACTGAAGCTTTCTTT; CDR3aa: CASSPRPTMGHGTEAFF
d_gene: TRBD1; v_gene: TRBV19; j_gene: TRBJ2-7; abundance: -; CDR3nt: TGTGTCCGAGGGTCGGGACAGGGGGACACTGGATTC; CDR3aa: CVRGSGQGDTGF
d_gene: -; v_gene: TRBV6-1; j_gene: TRBJ1-5; abundance: -; CDR3nt: TGTGCCAGCAGTGAAGAGGGCCCACACACTTTAATGGCCCAGCATTTT; CDR3aa: CASSEEGPHTLMAQHF
d_gene: -; v_gene: TRBV29-1; j_gene: TRBJ2-7; abundance: -; CDR3nt: TGCAGCGTTGAAAGCCCGGGCCTCACGGCATCCTACGAGCAGTACTTC; CDR3aa: CSVESPGLTASYEQYF
d_gene: -; v_gene: TRBV5-1; j_gene: TRBJ2-1; abundance: -; CDR3nt: TGCGCCAGCAGCGGCCGACAGATTTACAATGAGCAGTTCTTC; CDR3aa: CASSGRQIYNEQFF